The subject of this entry is one T cell receptor (beta chain). Antigen unknown. This sample stems from a study of cytomegalovirus exposure and HLA in healthy donors. The table came from immunoSEQ multiplex PCR; TCRdb's copy has only in-frame clones and leaves some out. The table lists some 150,000 clones, roughly 89% of them singletons. Study-wide results and limits: The authors enumerated under 200 TCR beta chains as linked to cytomegalovirus. The classifier reportedly diagnosed cytomegalovirus status with high sensitivity and specificity.

Germline CDR1 SNHLY, CDR2 FYNNEI. The germline V and J ends were trimmed by 2 bases and 4 bases, with 5 bases remaining between them. CDR3 length: 13 amino acids. This receptor was taken from a woman aged 25 to 39 in good health and CMV-seronegative. The rearrangement joins TRBV2 to TRBJ2-2, with D unresolved. The sequenced sample was PBMCs. CDR3 nucleotide sequence: TGTGCCAGCAGTGAATATTCCACCGGGGAGCTGTTTTTT. It specifies CASSEYSTGELFF.